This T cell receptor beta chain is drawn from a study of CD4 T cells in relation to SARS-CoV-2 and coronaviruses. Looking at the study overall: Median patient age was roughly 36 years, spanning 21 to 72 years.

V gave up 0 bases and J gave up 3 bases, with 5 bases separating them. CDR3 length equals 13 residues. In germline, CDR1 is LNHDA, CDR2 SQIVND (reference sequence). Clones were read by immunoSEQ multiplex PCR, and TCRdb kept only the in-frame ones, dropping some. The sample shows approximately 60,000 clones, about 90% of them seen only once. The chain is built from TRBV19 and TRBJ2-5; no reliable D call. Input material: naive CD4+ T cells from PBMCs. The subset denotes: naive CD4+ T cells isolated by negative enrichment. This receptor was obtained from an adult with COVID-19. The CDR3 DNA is TGTGCCAGTAGTATAGATCTTGAAGAGACCCAGTACTTC. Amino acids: CASSIDLEETQYF.